This T cell receptor (beta chain) was sequenced during a study of OX40 agonist ivuxolimab in advanced cancers. Study-level information: Anti-PD-1, anti-PD-L1 or anti-CTLA-4 therapy given earlier was allowed, and around 40% had some.

Assay: immunoSEQ multiplex PCR; the TCRdb copy retains only in-frame clones and omits some. The sample consists of 98,000 or so clones, roughly 89% of them appearing once. The CDR3 consists of 14 residues. V was shortened by 7 bases and J by 3 bases, with 13 bases between the two germline ends. The germline V gene has CDR1 MDHEN and CDR2 SYDVKM. V is TRBV28 and J is TRBJ1-5; D may be TRBD1 (5 bases). The sequence came from an adult with an advanced solid tumor such as melanoma, head and neck, liver or kidney cancer. This specimen consisted of CD4+ or CD8+ T cells sorted from blood, obtained in a trial of the OX40 agonist ivuxolimab. CDR3 bases: TGTGCCAGCACCAAGGCGGGGGACAATCAGCCCCAGCATTTT. This translates into CASTKAGDNQPQHF.